This TCR beta chain was recovered during a study of shared clonotypes between healthy human individuals. Overall study results and limits: Sequencing of the sorted subsets was shown by rarefaction to be incomplete despite large depth.

V lost 4 bases, J lost 0 bases, and 11 bases lay in between. Germline CDR1 SGHRS, CDR2 YFSETQ. This CDR3 contains 14 residues. Genomic DNA of each subset was evenly split across several immunoSEQ plates. DNA at approximately 200 ng, tens of thousands of T cell genomes, went into sorted-subset replicate PCRs. The data were produced by immunoSEQ multiplex PCR, yet TCRdb's version contains in-frame clones alone and is incomplete. The table includes some 630,000 clones, about 96% detected once. On this clone itself: Its antigen is not known.

Naive CD8 isolation took CD45RO-negative cells positively selected for CCR7 and excluded terminally differentiated effector memory CD45RA+ cells. The receptor comes from a woman in her twenties or thirties in good health. V usage is TRBV5-1 and J usage is TRBJ2-7, with no clear D. The sample comprised naive CD8+ T cells sorted from blood. CDR3 sequence reads: CASSVSTPSYEQYF. CDR3 nucleotides: TGCGCCAGCAGCGTATCTACCCCCTCCTACGAGCAGTACTTC.